Described below is a single T cell receptor (beta chain) sequence and its context. Study processing details: Nucleated cell number was recorded as an estimate derived from reference gene primer amplification. Using immunoSEQ multiplex PCR, the repertoire was profiled, and TCRdb retains in-frame clones only, with some absent. The DNA was the basis for D and trimming; V, J and clone size are from that table. The data contain 70,000 or so clones, around 90% of them singletons. The CDR3 loop spans 15 amino acids. The trim removed 3 bases at V and 10 bases at J, leaving 7 bases unmatched. Germline V gene sequence: CDR1 MNHEY, CDR2 SVGAGI. This entry is derived from a study of blood T cell repertoires in COVID-19. Study details: The United States, Italy and Spain provided the acute and convalescent COVID-19 samples. T cells, B-cell-depleted T cells, or PBMCs supplied cDNA or gDNA.

Sequencing was done on a sample of peripheral blood. The sequence derives from a middle-aged man with acute or convalescent COVID-19. The chain uses TRBV6-5 and TRBJ1-6, with 9 bases aligning to TRBD1. CDR3: CASSYSGTGKSPLHF. In DNA, the CDR3 is TGTGCCAGCAGTTATTCCGGGACAGGGAAGTCACCCCTCCACTTT.